The 5 T cell receptor beta chains listed next were all sequenced from one sample in a study of shared T cell receptors in the human thymus. Data came from immunoSEQ multiplex PCR; TCRdb stores just in-frame clones and leaves some out. The table lists 640,000 or so clones, more than 70% of them singletons. These data also featured in a second study, about human thymus T cells.

The sample taken for sequencing was thymocytes. The source is a boy under three years old with a congenital heart defect.

The rearrangement uses TRBV13 and TRBJ1-3; D might be TRBD1 (5 bases). The CDR3 has 17 residues. V was pared by 5 bases and J by 0 bases, with 17 bases between. Germline V gene data show CDR1 as PRHDT and CDR2 as FYEKMQ (reference sequence). Written as DNA, the CDR3 is TGTGCCAGCAGCCTCGGGGGACTTCCGAGCTCTGGAAACACCATATATTTT. As protein: CASSLGGLPSSGNTIYF.

V gene TRBV2 combines with J gene TRBJ2-5; 10 bases match TRBD2. The junction had 4 bases not matched to a gene; V was cut back by 1 base and J by 5 bases. The CDR3 is 15 residues long. Germline values: CDR1 SNHLY, CDR2 FYNNEI. The CDR3 bases are TGTGCCAGCAGTGAAGAGGGACTAGCGCCGGAGACCCAGTACTTC. This translates into CASSEEGLAPETQYF.

This chain uses TRBV30 with TRBJ1-1; D ambiguous. This CDR3 is built from 13 residues. CDR1 is GTSNPN, CDR2 SVGIG, per germline (reference sequence). Trimming removed 5 bases at V and 3 bases at J, with 13 bases between. This CDR3 reads CAWHTAGHTEAFF. The DNA for the CDR3 is TGTGCCTGGCATACAGCGGGCCACACTGAAGCTTTCTTT.

This chain connects TRBV7-2 to TRBJ2-3, with TRBD2 matching over 13 bases. This CDR3 comprises 19 residues. The germline V gene has CDR1 SGHTA and CDR2 FQGNSA. The V and J ends lost 5 bases and 2 bases, in that order; junction bases with no gene match: 13. The CDR3 sequence is CASSPSTSGRVSSTDTQYF. The CDR3 nucleotides read TGTGCCAGCAGCCCCTCAACTAGCGGGAGGGTATCGTCCACAGATACGCAGTATTTT.

The chain has TRBV5-4 and TRBJ2-7, with a tentative D call TRBD2 (5 bases). This CDR3 has 12 residues. Germline CDR1 SGHNT, CDR2 YYREEE (reference sequence). The ends were cut back, 4 bases at V and 11 bases at J, with 16 bases in the middle. This CDR3 is CASSPSPGMEYF. For the CDR3, the DNA is TGTGCCAGCAGCCCTAGTCCGGGGATGGAGTACTTC.